This TCR beta chain comes out of a study of identifying expanded T cells in peripheral blood. Points on this clone: No antigen is known for it.

During the collection period, no donor immune events like infections were recorded. The CDR3 is 11 residues long. Germline CDR1 reads SEHNR; CDR2 reads FQNEAQ (reference sequence). V lost 8 bases and J 11 bases, leaving 14 bases between the germline ends. The repertoire was sequenced with immunoSEQ multiplex PCR; TCRdb's copy has only in-frame clones and lacks some. The sample has about 85,000 clones; 85% to 90% are singletons. Study observations and caveats: Over two and four weeks, about 15 and 19 clones changed, versus approximately 1.1 between replicates.

This chain connects TRBV7-9 to TRBJ2-3; D gene unclear. The receptor comes from a person aged 18 to 69 in good health. Material for sequencing was blood. Here the CDR3 DNA reads TGTGCCAGCCACCAGACCGCCCGGCAGTATTTT. Protein sequence: CASHQTARQYF.